This TCR beta chain was recovered during a study of cytomegalovirus exposure and HLA in healthy donors. The wider study: Of some 400 genotyped donors, roughly 80% grouped in the Caucasian-associated ancestry cluster. Study observations and caveats: Researchers catalogued 150 or so TCR beta chains as cytomegalovirus-associated. A prior analysis recorded that most TCR beta V segments were productive about 87% or about 30% of the time.

The ends were cut back, 3 bases at V and 5 bases at J, with 16 bases in the middle. The CDR3 loop spans 15 amino acids. Germline CDR1 and CDR2: MNHEY and SMNVEV (reference sequence). The PCR made use of 60 Vbeta and 13 Jbeta primers. Libraries were prepared by immunoSEQ multiplex PCR; TCRdb keeps only in-frame clonotypes and omits some of them. The sample holds around 33,000 clones; 44% are singletons and the top ten take under 2%. This clone was observed a single time. As yet, its antigen is unknown. The sample comprised PBMCs. The chain uses TRBV27 and TRBJ2-5; TRBD1 is a possible D gene (6 bases). This clonotype was sampled from a woman in her forties or fifties in good health and CMV-seronegative. Here the CDR3 reads CASSFIWGRGETQYF. The CDR3, as DNA: TGTGCCAGCAGTTTCATCTGGGGGCGCGGGGAGACCCAGTACTTC.